This T cell receptor (beta chain) derives from a study of T cell changes during pregnancy in multiple sclerosis. TCRdb's table, derived via immunoSEQ multiplex PCR, lists solely in-frame clones and lacks some. The sample gives about 100,000 clones, 90% to 95% of which show up once; over 0.7% is in the top ten. The V segment lost 3 bases and the J segment 7 bases; nucleotides outside the gene matches: 7. This CDR3 comprises 15 residues. CDR1 LGHNT and CDR2 FRNRAP come from the germline V gene. The source of this sequence is a female donor with multiple sclerosis, enrolled in a pregnancy study. The V call is TRBV12-5, the J call TRBJ1-5; 9 bases are a match to TRBD1. The source material was peripheral blood, sampled before pregnancy. The CDR3 spells CASGFGTGKGQPQHF. CDR3 nucleotide sequence: TGTGCTAGTGGTTTTGGGACAGGGAAAGGACAGCCCCAGCATTTT.